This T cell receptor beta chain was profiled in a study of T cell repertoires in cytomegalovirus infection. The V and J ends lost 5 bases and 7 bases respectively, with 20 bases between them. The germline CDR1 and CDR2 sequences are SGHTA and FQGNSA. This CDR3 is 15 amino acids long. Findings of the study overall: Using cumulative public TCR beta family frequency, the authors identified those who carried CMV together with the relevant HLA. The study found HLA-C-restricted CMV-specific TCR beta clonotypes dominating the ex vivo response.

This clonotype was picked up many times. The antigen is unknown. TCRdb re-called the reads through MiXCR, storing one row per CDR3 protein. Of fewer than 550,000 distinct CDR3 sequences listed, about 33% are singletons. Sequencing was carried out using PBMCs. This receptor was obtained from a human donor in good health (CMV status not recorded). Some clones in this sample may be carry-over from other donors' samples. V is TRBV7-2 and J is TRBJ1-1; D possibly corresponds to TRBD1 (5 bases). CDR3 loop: CASSPLGGGSREAFF. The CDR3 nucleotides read TGTGCCAGCAGCCCCCTTGGGGGGGGGTCCCGTGAAGCTTTCTTT.